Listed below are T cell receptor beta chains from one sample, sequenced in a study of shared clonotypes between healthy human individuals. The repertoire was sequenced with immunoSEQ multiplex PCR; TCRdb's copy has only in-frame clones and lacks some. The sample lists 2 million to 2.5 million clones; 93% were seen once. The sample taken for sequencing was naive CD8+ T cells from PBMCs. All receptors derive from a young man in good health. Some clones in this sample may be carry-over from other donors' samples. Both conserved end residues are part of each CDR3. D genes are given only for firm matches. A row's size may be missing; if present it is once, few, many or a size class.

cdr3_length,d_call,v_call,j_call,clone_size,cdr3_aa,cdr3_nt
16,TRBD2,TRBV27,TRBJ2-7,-,CASSFSAASGSSEQYF,TGTGCCAGCAGTTTTTCTGCGGCTAGCGGGAGTTCTGAGCAGTACTTC
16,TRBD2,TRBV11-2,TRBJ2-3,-,CASSTRGTSTPDTQYF,TGTGCCAGCAGCACCCGAGGGACTAGCACCCCCGATACGCAGTATTTT
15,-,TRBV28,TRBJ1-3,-,CASSSPSGPGNTIYF,TGTGCCAGCAGTTCCCCTTCCGGGCCCGGAAACACCATATATTTT
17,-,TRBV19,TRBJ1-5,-,CASSIVGFLGGNQPQHF,TGTGCCAGTAGTATAGTAGGATTCCTAGGGGGCAATCAGCCCCAGCATTTT
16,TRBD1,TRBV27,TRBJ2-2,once,CASSLLPGQGVGELFF,TGTGCCAGCAGTTTACTACCGGGACAGGGGGTCGGGGAGCTGTTTTTT
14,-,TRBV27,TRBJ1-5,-,CASSLGGGNQPQHF,TGTGCCAGCAGTCTGGGGGGGGGCAATCAGCCCCAGCATTTT
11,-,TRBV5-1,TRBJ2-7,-,CASSSNHEQYF,TGCGCCAGCAGCTCGAATCACGAGCAGTACTTC
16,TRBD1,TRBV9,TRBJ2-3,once,CASSARQGSITDTQYF,TGTGCCAGCAGCGCGCGACAGGGGTCGATCACAGATACGCAGTATTTT
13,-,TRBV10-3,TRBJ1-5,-,CASWSGSNQPQHF,TGTGCCAGCTGGTCGGGGTCCAATCAGCCCCAGCATTTT
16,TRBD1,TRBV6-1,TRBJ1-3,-,CASSEGQGISGNTIYF,TGTGCCAGCAGTGAAGGACAGGGGATTTCTGGAAACACCATATATTTT
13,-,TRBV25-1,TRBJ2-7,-,CASSEWELHEQYF,TGTGCCAGCAGTGAATGGGAGCTCCACGAGCAGTACTTC
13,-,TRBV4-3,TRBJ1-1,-,CASSQAPNTEAFF,TGCGCCAGCAGCCAAGCACCGAACACTGAAGCTTTCTTT
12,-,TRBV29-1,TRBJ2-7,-,CSVERIGGEQYF,TGCAGCGTTGAACGGATTGGGGGCGAGCAGTACTTC
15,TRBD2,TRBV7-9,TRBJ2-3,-,CASSDVAGGSDTQYF,TGTGCCAGCAGCGACGTAGCGGGAGGTTCAGATACGCAGTATTTT
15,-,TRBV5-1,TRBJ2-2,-,CASSLGLSDTGELFF,TGCGCCAGCAGCTTGGGGCTCAGTGACACCGGGGAGCTGTTTTTT
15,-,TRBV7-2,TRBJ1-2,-,CASTPVKNRNYGYTF,TGTGCCAGCACCCCTGTCAAGAATAGAAACTATGGCTACACCTTC
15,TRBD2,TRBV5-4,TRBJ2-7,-,CASSRTSGGSYEQYF,TGTGCCAGCAGCAGGACTAGCGGGGGCTCCTACGAGCAGTACTTC
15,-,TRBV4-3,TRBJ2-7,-,CASSQDQAGAYEQYF,TGCGCCAGCAGCCAAGATCAGGCAGGGGCCTACGAGCAGTACTTC
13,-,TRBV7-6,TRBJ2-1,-,CASSMGRYNEQFF,TGTGCCAGCAGCATGGGACGCTACAATGAGCAGTTCTTC
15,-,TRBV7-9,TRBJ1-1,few,CASSRGNSRNTEAFF,TGTGCCAGCAGCCGAGGGAACTCGAGGAACACTGAAGCTTTCTTT
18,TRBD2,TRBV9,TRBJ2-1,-,CASSVDLALAGANGEQFF,TGTGCCAGCAGCGTAGATCTGGCACTAGCGGGAGCGAATGGTGAGCAGTTCTTC
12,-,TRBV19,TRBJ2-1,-,CASSIDPREQFF,TGTGCCAGTAGTATAGATCCCCGTGAGCAGTTCTTC
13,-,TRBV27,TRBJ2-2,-,CASSRLNTGELFF,TGTGCCAGCTCCCGCCTCAACACCGGGGAGCTGTTTTTT
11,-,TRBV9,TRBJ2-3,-,CASSDGDTQYF,TGTGCCAGCAGCGACGGGGATACGCAGTATTTT
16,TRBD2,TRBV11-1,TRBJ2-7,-,CASSLGRTSEGYEQYF,TGTGCCAGCAGCTTAGGGCGGACTAGCGAGGGCTACGAGCAGTACTTC
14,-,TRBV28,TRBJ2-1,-,CASSNWELSNEQFF,TGTGCCAGCAGTAACTGGGAACTCTCCAATGAGCAGTTCTTC
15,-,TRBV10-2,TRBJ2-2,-,CASSESRGGTGELFF,TGCGCCAGCAGTGAGTCGAGGGGAGGAACCGGGGAGCTGTTTTTT
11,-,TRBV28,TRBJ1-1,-,CASRGGTEAFF,TGTGCCAGCAGGGGGGGCACTGAAGCTTTCTTT